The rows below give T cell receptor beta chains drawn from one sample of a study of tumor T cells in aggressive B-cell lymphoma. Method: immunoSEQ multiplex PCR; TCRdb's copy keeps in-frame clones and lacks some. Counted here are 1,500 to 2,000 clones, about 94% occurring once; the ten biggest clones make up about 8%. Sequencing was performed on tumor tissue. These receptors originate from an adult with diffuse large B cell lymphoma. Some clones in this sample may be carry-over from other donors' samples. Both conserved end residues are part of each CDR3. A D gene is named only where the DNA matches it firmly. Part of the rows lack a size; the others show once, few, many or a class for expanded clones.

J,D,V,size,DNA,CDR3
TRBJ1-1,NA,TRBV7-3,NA,TGTGCCAGCAGCAAGGGTTGGGGGGTCACTGAAGCTTTCTTT,CASSKGWGVTEAFF
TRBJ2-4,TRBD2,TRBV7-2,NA,TGTGCCAGCAGCTTAAACCAGCGGGGTGTCAAAAACATTCAGTACTTC,CASSLNQRGVKNIQYF
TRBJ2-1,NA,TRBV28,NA,TGTGCCAGCAGGAGTCAGGGTGGCGGGCAGTTCTTC,CASRSQGGGQFF
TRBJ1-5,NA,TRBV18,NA,TGTGCCAGCTCACCAGATGCCGTGCCCTCCGGGGCCCAGCATTTT,CASSPDAVPSGAQHF
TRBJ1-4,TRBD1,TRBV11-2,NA,TGTGCCAGCAGCTCAGACAGGGGGTTCAAACTGTTTTTT,CASSSDRGFKLFF
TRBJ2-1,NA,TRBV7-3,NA,TGTGCCAGCAGCTTAACAGGGGCCGGGTACAATGAGCAGTTCTTC,CASSLTGAGYNEQFF
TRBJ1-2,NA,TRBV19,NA,TGTGCCAGTAGTATAAGGCAGGGAGGCTATGGCTACACCTTC,CASSIRQGGYGYTF
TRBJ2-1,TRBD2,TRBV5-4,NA,TGTGCCAGCAGCTTGTGGTCTAGCGGCCCCTACAATGAGCAGTTCTTC,CASSLWSSGPYNEQFF
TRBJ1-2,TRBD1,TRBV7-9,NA,TGTGCCAGCAGCCGGGACAGCTATGGCTACACCTTC,CASSRDSYGYTF
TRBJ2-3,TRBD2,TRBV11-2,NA,TGTGCCAGCAGCTTAGGAGCGGGGGGGTTTGATACGCAGTATTTT,CASSLGAGGFDTQYF
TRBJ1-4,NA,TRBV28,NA,TGTGCCAGCAGTCCGATAGGACAGAGAAATGAAAAACTGTTTTTT,CASSPIGQRNEKLFF
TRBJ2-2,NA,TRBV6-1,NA,TGTGCCAGCCGAGTACTGACCGGGGAGCTGTTTTTT,CASRVLTGELFF
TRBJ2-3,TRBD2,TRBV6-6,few,TGTGCCAGCACAGCGGGAGTTAAAGTAGATACGCAGTATTTT,CASTAGVKVDTQYF
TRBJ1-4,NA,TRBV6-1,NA,TGTGCCAGCAGTGAAGAAGGTAGAGGGATTGAAAAACTGTTTTTT,CASSEEGRGIEKLFF
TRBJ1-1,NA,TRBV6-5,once,TGTGCCAGCATCTCGGCGGGGGGGAACACTGGAGCTTTCTTT,CASISAGGNTGAFF
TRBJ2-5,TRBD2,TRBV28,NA,TGTGCCAGCAGTTTACCCCTAGCGGGGGGCTACCAGACCCAGTACTTC,CASSLPLAGGYQTQYF
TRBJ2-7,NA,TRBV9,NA,TGTGCCAGCAGCCGGGGGGCAGAACCTTACGAGCAGTACTTC,CASSRGAEPYEQYF
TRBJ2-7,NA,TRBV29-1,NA,TGCAGCGTGTCCGAAAATCCCAACGGTTACGAGCAGTACTTC,CSVSENPNGYEQYF
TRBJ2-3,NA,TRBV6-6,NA,TGTGCCAGCAGGGGAACAGGGTTCCATACGCAGTATTTT,CASRGTGFHTQYF
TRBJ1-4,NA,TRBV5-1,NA,TGCGCCAGCAGCCCGTGGCTCTCAACTAATGAAAAACTGTTTTTT,CASSPWLSTNEKLFF
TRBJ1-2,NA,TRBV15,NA,TGTGCCACCAGCGGTGCCCGGAGGCAAGACTATGGCTACACCTTC,CATSGARRQDYGYTF
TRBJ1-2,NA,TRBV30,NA,TGTGCCTTGGCTCGGGGGTTCTATGGCTACACCTTC,CALARGFYGYTF
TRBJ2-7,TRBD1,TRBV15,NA,TGTGCCACCAGCAGAGGCCAGGGGGCGAGGGAGCAGTACTTC,CATSRGQGAREQYF
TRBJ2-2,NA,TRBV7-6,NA,TGTGCCAGCAGCTTAAGCAACACCGGGGAGCTGTTTTTT,CASSLSNTGELFF
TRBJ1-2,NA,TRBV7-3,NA,TGTGCCAGCAGCTTATTGGGCGCATCGAACTATGGCTACACCTTC,CASSLLGASNYGYTF
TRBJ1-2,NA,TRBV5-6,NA,TGTGCCAGCAGCCATACAGGGAACTATGGCTACACCTTC,CASSHTGNYGYTF
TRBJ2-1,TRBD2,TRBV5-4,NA,TGTGCCAGCAGCACGAACTGGGGGGGAACCTACAATGAGCAGTTCTTC,CASSTNWGGTYNEQFF
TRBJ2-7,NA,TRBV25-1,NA,TGTGCCAGCAGCCCCACAGAGAGCCCTTACTACGAGCAGTACTTC,CASSPTESPYYEQYF